These 23 T cell receptor beta chains were all obtained from the same sample, sequenced in a study of T cells expressing NK-cell markers. TCRdb reanalyzed the 5' RACE reads and collapses them to one entry per CDR3 protein, without DNA. The sample data list about 400,000 distinct CDR3 sequences. The source material was blood T cells: a sorted CD56 or NKG2C T cell subset, CD4+ or CD8+ T cells, or bulk PBMC T cells (not recorded which). These TCRs come from a woman between 45 and 65 years old in good health.

The chain uses TRBV12-3 or TRBV12-4 and TRBJ2-3. This CDR3 comprises 15 residues. The CDR3 sequence is CASSRPRDNTDTQYF.

The rearrangement uses TRBV14 and TRBJ2-1; lacking DNA, the TRBD2 call made by TCRdb goes unchecked. There are 19 residues in the CDR3. Germline V CDR1 and CDR2: SGHDN, FVKESK. The CDR3 spells CASSQNPLTSGRVYNEQFF.

This sequence joins TRBV5-1 and TRBJ1-1; TCRdb indicates TRBD1, and absent DNA this call remains unverified. The CDR3 is made up of 15 amino acids. Germline-derived CDR1 and CDR2 are SGHRS and YFSETQ. The CDR3 reads CASSGRGNWNTEAFF.

The rearrangement links TRBV29-1 to TRBJ2-7. Germline loops: CDR1 SQVTM, CDR2 ANQGSEA. The CDR3 is 14 amino acids. CDR3 sequence reads: CSVVFVGGSYEQYF.

The chain has TRBV20-1 and TRBJ2-7; TCRdb designates TRBD1, a call that cannot be tested without DNA. The length of the CDR3 is 13 residues. CDR1 is DFQATT, CDR2 SNEGSKA, per germline (reference sequence). CDR3 region: CSARHRVDYEQYF.

This sequence joins TRBV7-9 and TRBJ2-1; TCRdb indicates TRBD2, and absent DNA this call remains unverified. The germline V gene encodes CDR1 SEHNR and CDR2 FQNEAQ (reference sequence). This CDR3 is built from 16 residues. The CDR3 spells CASSLLALASNNEQFF.

This chain joins TRBV5-1 and TRBJ2-5; the D call of TRBD2 rests on TCRdb alone, since no DNA is present to check it. Germline V gene data show CDR1 as SGHRS and CDR2 as YFSETQ. The CDR3 is 15 amino acids. The CDR3 sequence: CASRMSLAGAETQYF. Full variable domain (missing parts from reference TRBV5-1 and TRBJ2-5): KAGVTQTPRYLIKTRGQQVTLSCSPISGHRSVSWYQQTPGQGLQFLFEYFSETQRNKGNFPGRFSGRQFSNSRSEMNVSTLELGDSALYLCASRMSLAGAETQYFGPGTRLLVL.

The chain carries TRBV6-2 or TRBV6-3 and TRBJ2-1; as DNA is missing, the TRBD1 call by TCRdb cannot be tested. Germline V lookup: CDR1 MNHEY, CDR2 SVGEGT. The CDR3 is made up of 17 amino acids. This chain's CDR3 is CASSYFSTGRILGEQFF.

V usage is TRBV12-3 or TRBV12-4 and J usage is TRBJ2-1. The CDR3 has 12 amino acids. The chain's CDR3 is CASSFSGNEQFF.

The V and J genes are TRBV6-5 and TRBJ2-5; the TRBD2 assignment by TCRdb is unverifiable without DNA. Germline CDR1 is MNHEY and CDR2 is SVGAGI. The CDR3 is 13 amino acids. The CDR3 loop is CASTKGRQETQYF.

The V and J genes are TRBV29-1 and TRBJ2-2; TCRdb returns TRBD1, unconfirmable since there is no DNA. Looked up from germline, CDR1 is SQVTM and CDR2 is ANQGSEA. This CDR3 has 14 residues. The CDR3 loop reads CSVTPGHSTGELFF.

The rearrangement links TRBV7-2 to TRBJ2-2; TCRdb lists TRBD1, though no DNA is available to test this call. Germline-derived CDR1 and CDR2 are SGHTA and FQGNSA. This CDR3 spans 15 amino acids. The CDR3 is CASSLDYRVTGELFF.

V gene TRBV5-4 combines with J gene TRBJ2-1; TCRdb's D gene call, TRBD2, goes unchecked for lack of DNA. The CDR3 has 14 residues. CDR1 and CDR2 from the germline V gene are SGHNT and YYREEE (reference sequence). The chain's CDR3 is CASSLRVAGEEQFF.

This chain connects TRBV20-1 to TRBJ2-2; TCRdb outputs TRBD2, but without DNA this stays unchecked. Germline CDR1 DFQATT, CDR2 SNEGSKA (reference sequence). The CDR3 runs 16 residues. CDR3 residues: CSARGGLAGPNGELFF.

J is TRBJ2-5 and V is TRBV7-9; with no DNA, the TCRdb D assignment of TRBD2 cannot be verified. The V gene's germline CDR1 is SEHNR and CDR2 FQNEAQ (reference sequence). CDR3 length: 13 residues. This chain's CDR3 is CASSLLAIETQYF.

The rearrangement links TRBV6-5 to TRBJ1-1; TCRdb returns TRBD1, unconfirmable since there is no DNA. The CDR3 is made up of 14 amino acids. In germline, CDR1 is MNHEY, CDR2 SVGAGI. CDR3 loop: CASRRDRGGTEAFF.

This chain joins TRBV6-1 and TRBJ2-5; TCRdb reports TRBD2, a call that lacks DNA to check it against. The CDR3 sequence is 18 residues long. Germline V gives CDR1 MNHNS, CDR2 SASEGT. CDR3: CASSEPPWLAGGRETQYF.

The chain employs TRBV25-1 and TRBJ2-2; TCRdb lists TRBD1, though no DNA is available to test this call. CDR1 is MGHDK and CDR2 is SYGVNS in the germline V gene. The CDR3 runs to 14 residues. The CDR3 protein is CASRGDTDTGELFF. Looking up the rest from reference TRBV25-1 and TRBJ2-2 gives the full variable domain: EADIYQTPRYLVIGTGKKITLECSQTMGHDKMYWYQQDPGMELHLIHYSYGVNSTEKGDLSSESTVSRIRTEHFPLTLESARPSHTSQYLCASRGDTDTGELFFGEGSRLTVL.

This chain joins TRBV15 and TRBJ1-4; absent DNA, TCRdb's TRBD1 call cannot be checked. The CDR3 is made up of 14 amino acids. Germline CDR1 is LNHNV and CDR2 is YYDKDF (reference sequence). This CDR3 is CATATTGGNEKLFF. Using reference TRBV15 and TRBJ1-4 for the parts outside the CDR3, the full variable domain is DAMVIQNPRYQVTQFGKPVTLSCSQTLNHNVMYWYQQKSSQAPKLLFHYYDKDFNNEADTPDNFQSRRPNTSFCFLDIRSPGLGDTAMYLCATATTGGNEKLFFGSGTQLSVL.

The rearrangement uses TRBV28 and TRBJ2-1; the TRBD2 assignment by TCRdb is unverifiable without DNA. The CDR3 has 19 residues. Germline V gene data show CDR1 as MDHEN and CDR2 as SYDVKM. The CDR3 is CASSSKFARGEARVDEQFF.

CDR3 protein: CAWILGGADTQYF. This rearrangement joins TRBV30 to TRBJ2-3. Germline CDR1 GTSNPN, CDR2 SVGIG (reference sequence). The CDR3 is made up of 13 amino acids.

V gene TRBV24-1 combines with J gene TRBJ2-1; TCRdb indicates TRBD2, and absent DNA this call remains unverified. Germline V gene data show CDR1 as KGHDR and CDR2 as SFDVKD. CDR3 length: 14 residues. CDR3 protein: CATGVEGSLNEQFF.

The J gene is TRBJ1-1, the V gene TRBV29-1. The CDR3 runs to 12 residues. The germline V gene encodes CDR1 SQVTM and CDR2 ANQGSEA. Here the CDR3 reads CSVEDPARGAFF.